This record covers a single T cell receptor (beta chain). What it binds is not known. TCRdb's copy holds only in-frame clones and misses some; the assay was immunoSEQ multiplex PCR. The table records around 65,000 clones, approximately 90% of them present only once. V gave up 4 bases and J gave up 2 bases, with 16 bases separating them. Germline CDR1 reads SGHTS; CDR2 reads YDEGEE. The CDR3 extends over 16 amino acids. The data stem from a study of OX40 agonist ivuxolimab in advanced cancers. In the study overall: Age averaged roughly 60 years (range roughly 23 to 80), and just over 80% were male. Prior therapy, whether anti-PD-1, anti-PD-L1 or anti-CTLA-4, was allowed, and 35% to 40% had some. The study reported partial responses in three patients: one hepatocellular carcinoma, two cutaneous melanoma. Regarding the study as a whole: Some nonresponders additionally presented with little normalized T-cell clonal expansion.

The source was CD4+ or CD8+ T cells sorted from blood, collected in a trial of the OX40 agonist ivuxolimab. The genes are TRBV5-8 and TRBJ2-1, with D perhaps given as TRBD1 or TRBD2 (6 bases each). The source is an adult with an advanced solid tumor such as melanoma, head and neck, liver or kidney cancer. Here the CDR3 reads CASSLGGGLTYNEQFF. The CDR3 coding sequence is TGTGCCAGCAGCCTCGGGGGCGGATTGACCTACAATGAGCAGTTCTTC. The entire variable domain, with the rest obtained from reference TRBV5-8 and TRBJ2-1, is as follows: EAGVTQSPTHLIKTRGQQATLRCSPISGHTSVYWYQQALGLGLQFLLWYDEGEERNRGNFPPRFSGRQFPNYSSELNVNALELEDSALYLCASSLGGGLTYNEQFFGPGTRLTVL.